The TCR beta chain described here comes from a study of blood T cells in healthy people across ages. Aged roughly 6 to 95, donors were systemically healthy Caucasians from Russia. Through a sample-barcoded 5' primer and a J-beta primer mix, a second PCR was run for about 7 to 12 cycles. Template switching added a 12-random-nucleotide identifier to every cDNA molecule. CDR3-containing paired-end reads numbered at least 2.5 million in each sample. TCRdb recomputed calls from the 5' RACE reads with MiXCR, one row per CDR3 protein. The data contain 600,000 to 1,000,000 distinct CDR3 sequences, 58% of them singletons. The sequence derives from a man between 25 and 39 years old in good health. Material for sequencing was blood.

The CDR3: CASSHRGLAGAEQFF. The DNA for the CDR3 is TGTGCCAGCAGTCATAGGGGACTAGCGGGAGCTGAGCAGTTCTTC. V and J are TRBV28 and TRBJ2-1; 14 bases line up with TRBD2. The CDR3 sequence is 15 residues long. J lost 9 bases, V lost 5 bases, and 6 bases had no gene match. Per the germline V gene, CDR1 is MDHEN and CDR2 is SYDVKM.